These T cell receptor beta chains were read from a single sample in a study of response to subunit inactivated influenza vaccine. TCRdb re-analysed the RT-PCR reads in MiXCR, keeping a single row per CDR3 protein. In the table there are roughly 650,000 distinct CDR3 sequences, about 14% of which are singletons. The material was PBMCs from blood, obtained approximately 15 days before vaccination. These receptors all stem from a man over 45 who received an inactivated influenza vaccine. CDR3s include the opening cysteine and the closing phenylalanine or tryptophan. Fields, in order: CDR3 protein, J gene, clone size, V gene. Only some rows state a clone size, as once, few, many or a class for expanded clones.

CDR3: CASSYRVQGSHEQYF
J: TRBJ2-7
size: few
V: TRBV6-5

CDR3: CASSTTLTGTDTQYF
J: TRBJ2-3
size: -
V: TRBV28

CDR3: CASSPTLAGANVLTF
J: TRBJ2-6
size: few
V: TRBV5-4

CDR3: CAWTDYTDTQYF
J: TRBJ2-3
size: -
V: TRBV30

CDR3: CASSLGGVSDTQYF
J: TRBJ2-3
size: -
V: TRBV7-9

CDR3: CASSDTGNTEAFF
J: TRBJ1-1
size: -
V: TRBV5-1

CDR3: CASNKGDRTYNEQFF
J: TRBJ2-1
size: -
V: TRBV7-9

CDR3: CAISESLSYEQYF
J: TRBJ2-7
size: many
V: TRBV10-3

CDR3: CSARGSAGELFF
J: TRBJ2-2
size: many
V: TRBV20-1

CDR3: CAWTWDGSTGELFF
J: TRBJ2-2
size: -
V: TRBV30

CDR3: CSARDPRAGETQYF
J: TRBJ2-5
size: -
V: TRBV20-1

CDR3: CASSFGTIYEQYF
J: TRBJ2-7
size: -
V: TRBV5-1

CDR3: CASSLAGGAGQPQHF
J: TRBJ1-5
size: many
V: TRBV7-8

CDR3: CASSLVQDLYNEQFF
J: TRBJ2-1
size: -
V: TRBV5-1

CDR3: CASSYRHLGQGQETQYF
J: TRBJ2-5
size: -
V: TRBV6-5

CDR3: CASSPIRYYEQYF
J: TRBJ2-7
size: -
V: TRBV14

CDR3: CATRDPGTGGGYEQYF
J: TRBJ2-7
size: -
V: TRBV15

CDR3: CSARDMRGNQPQHF
J: TRBJ1-5
size: -
V: TRBV20-1

CDR3: CASSQGASNTQYF
J: TRBJ2-3
size: few
V: TRBV3-1

CDR3: CSARGGNLGTYEQYF
J: TRBJ2-7
size: -
V: TRBV20-1